This TCR beta chain was identified in a study of beta chain features in type 1 diabetes. CD4+ naive, central memory, regulatory and stem cell-like memory cells were sorted via CD45RO/CCR7/CD25/CD127/CD95/CD27. The V segment lost 4 bases and the J segment 8 bases; nucleotides outside the gene matches: 10. The V gene's germline CDR1 is SGHRS and CDR2 YFSETQ. The CDR3 sequence is 14 residues long. Turning to this clone: Antigen unknown.

Expressed TCRB transcripts got sequenced, as all isolated RNA was reverse transcribed. Profiled with immunoSEQ multiplex PCR; TCRdb holds only in-frame clones, not every one. The table records 200,000 to 300,000 clones, approximately 11% of them present only once. The study's findings and limits: In the patient group, naive, central memory and Treg TCRB repertoires seemed more alike than in the healthy donor group. Researchers report that Type 1 diabetes patients had moderately but significantly shorter TCRB CDR3s across all four CD4+ subsets.

The chain recombines TRBV5-1 with TRBJ1-2; TRBD1 matches 8 bases. The receptor comes from a man under 40 with type 1 diabetes. Specimen: naive CD4+ T cells from blood. The CDR3, as DNA: TGCGCCAGCAGCCCCGGACAGGGCGGTGGGGGCTACACCTTC. Translation: CASSPGQGGGGYTF.